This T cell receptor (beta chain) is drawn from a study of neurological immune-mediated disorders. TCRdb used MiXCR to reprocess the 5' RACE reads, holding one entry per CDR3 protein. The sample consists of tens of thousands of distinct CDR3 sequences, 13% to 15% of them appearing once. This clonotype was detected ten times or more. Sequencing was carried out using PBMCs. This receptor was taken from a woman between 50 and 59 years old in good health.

CDR3 protein: CASSPRASGYNEQFF. CDR3 in DNA: TGCGCCAGCAGCCCTCGGGCTAGCGGGTACAATGAGCAGTTCTTC. V gene TRBV5-1 combines with J gene TRBJ2-1, with 8 nucleotides matching TRBD2. The CDR3 loop spans 15 amino acids. Losses at the gene ends were 4 bases for V and 4 bases for J; bases not matched to a gene: 7. The germline V gene has CDR1 SGHRS and CDR2 YFSETQ.